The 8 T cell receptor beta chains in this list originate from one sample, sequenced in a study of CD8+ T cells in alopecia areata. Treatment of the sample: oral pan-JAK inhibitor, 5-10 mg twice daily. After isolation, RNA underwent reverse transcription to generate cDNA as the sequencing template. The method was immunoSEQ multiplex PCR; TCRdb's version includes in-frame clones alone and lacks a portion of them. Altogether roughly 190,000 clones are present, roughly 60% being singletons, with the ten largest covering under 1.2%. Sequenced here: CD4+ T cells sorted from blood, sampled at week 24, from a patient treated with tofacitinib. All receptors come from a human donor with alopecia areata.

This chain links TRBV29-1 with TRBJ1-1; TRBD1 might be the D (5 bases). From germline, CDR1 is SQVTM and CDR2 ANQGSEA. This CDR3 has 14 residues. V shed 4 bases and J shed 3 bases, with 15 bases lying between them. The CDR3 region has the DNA TGCAGCGTTGCATTCAGGGAAGTATACACTGAAGCTTTCTTT. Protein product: CSVAFREVYTEAFF.

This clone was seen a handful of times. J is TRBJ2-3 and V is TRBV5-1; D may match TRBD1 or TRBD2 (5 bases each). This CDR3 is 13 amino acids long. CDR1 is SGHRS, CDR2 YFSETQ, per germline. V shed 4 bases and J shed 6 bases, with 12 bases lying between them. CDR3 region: CASSTPGTDTQYF. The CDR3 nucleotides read TGCGCCAGCAGCACCCCGGGGACGGATACGCAGTATTTT.

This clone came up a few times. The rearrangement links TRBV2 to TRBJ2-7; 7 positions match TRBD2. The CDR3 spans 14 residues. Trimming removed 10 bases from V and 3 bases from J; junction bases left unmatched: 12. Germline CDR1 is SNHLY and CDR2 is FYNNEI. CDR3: CATRLGGVDYEQYF. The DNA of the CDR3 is TGTGCCACCCGGCTGGGGGGGGTAGACTACGAGCAGTACTTC.

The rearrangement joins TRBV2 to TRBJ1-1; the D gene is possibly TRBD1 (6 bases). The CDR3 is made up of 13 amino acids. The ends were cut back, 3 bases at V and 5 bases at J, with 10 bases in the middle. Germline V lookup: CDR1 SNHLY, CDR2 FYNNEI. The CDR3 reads CASSDRGRTEAFF. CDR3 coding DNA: TGTGCCAGCAGTGACAGGGGAAGAACTGAAGCTTTCTTT.

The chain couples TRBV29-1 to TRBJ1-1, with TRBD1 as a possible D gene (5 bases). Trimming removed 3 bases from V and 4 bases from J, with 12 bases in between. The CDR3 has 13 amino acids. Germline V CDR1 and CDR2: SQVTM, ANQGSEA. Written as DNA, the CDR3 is TGCAGCGTTGAGGCGGGGGTTGGCACTGAAGCTTTCTTT. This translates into CSVEAGVGTEAFF.

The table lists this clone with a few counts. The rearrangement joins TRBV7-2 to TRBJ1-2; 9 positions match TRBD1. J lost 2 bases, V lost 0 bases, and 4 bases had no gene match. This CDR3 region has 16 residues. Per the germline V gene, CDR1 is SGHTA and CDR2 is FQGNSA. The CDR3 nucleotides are TGTGCCAGCAGCTTAGCGGGCGGGACAGGGAACTATGGCTACACCTTC. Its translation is CASSLAGGTGNYGYTF.

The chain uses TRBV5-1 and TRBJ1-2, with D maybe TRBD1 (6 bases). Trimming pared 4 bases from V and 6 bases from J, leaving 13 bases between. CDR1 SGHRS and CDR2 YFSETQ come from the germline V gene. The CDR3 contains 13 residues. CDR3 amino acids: CASSEGDRDGYTF. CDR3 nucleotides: TGCGCCAGCAGCGAGGGGGATCGAGATGGCTACACCTTC.

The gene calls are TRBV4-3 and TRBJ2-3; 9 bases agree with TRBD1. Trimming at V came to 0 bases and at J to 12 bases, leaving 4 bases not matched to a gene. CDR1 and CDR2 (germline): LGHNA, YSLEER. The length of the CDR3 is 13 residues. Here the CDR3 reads CASSQEGTGSQYF. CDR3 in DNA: TGCGCCAGCAGCCAAGAAGGGACAGGGAGTCAGTATTTT.